This passage covers 32 T cell receptor beta chains from one sample sequenced in a study of molecular identifiers for immune sequencing clone quantification. TCRdb independently ran MiXCR on the PCR reads; one entry per CDR3 protein. The sample lists 60,000 to 70,000 distinct CDR3 sequences, 15% to 20% occurring once. What was sequenced was naive CD8+ T cells from blood, with Jurkat cell RNA spiked in. Regarding subset: FACS-sorted CD8+CD4-CCR7+CD45RA+ naive T cells. The receptor set was obtained from a human donor in good health. Some libraries in this study had Jurkat cell RNA spiked in.

Many counts were recorded for this clonotype. The CDR3 spells CATSDLIYEQFF. The CDR3 DNA reads as TGTGCCACCAGTGATCTAATATATGAGCAGTTCTTC. The chain joins TRBV24-1 to TRBJ2-1; D not resolved. This CDR3 has 12 residues. V gave up 3 bases and J gave up 8 bases, with 7 bases separating them. Germline V gives CDR1 KGHDR, CDR2 SFDVKD.

This clonotype was observed many times. As the CDR3 is not closed by the conserved phenylalanine or tryptophan, this likely results from a read error. The DNA is left out, because the CDR3 cannot be placed on it with certainty; the CDR3 is given as TCRdb lists it. The J gene is TRBJ2-1, the V gene TRBV29-1; the DNA was not used to check the table's D call, TRBD1. Counting both end residues, the CDR3 totals 9 amino acids. Germline CDR1 and CDR2: SQVTM and ANQGSEA. The CDR3 protein is CSVEDNVGA.

This clonotype was seen only a few times. Sequence at one end of the junction differs from germline and may be a read error. This chain joins TRBV12-3 or TRBV12-4 and TRBJ1-4; 7 bases fit TRBD1. The length of the CDR3 is 14 residues. CDR3 protein: CARSWGQTNEKLFF. CDR3 sequence (DNA): TGTGCCCGCAGTTGGGGACAGACTAATGAAAAACTGTTTTTT.

This clonotype was recorded many times. The chain uses TRBV28 and TRBJ2-6; D gene uncertain. Looked up from germline, CDR1 is MDHEN and CDR2 is SYDVKM. The CDR3 sequence is 12 residues long. The V end lost 6 bases, the J end lost 1 base, and 1 base lay between the germline ends. The chain's CDR3 is CASRSGANVLTF. CDR3 in DNA: TGTGCCAGCAGATCTGGGGCCAACGTCCTGACTTTC.

This clonotype was found many times. V gene TRBV30 combines with J gene TRBJ2-7, with D tentatively TRBD1 (6 bases). Germline CDR1 GTSNPN, CDR2 SVGIG (reference sequence). The V end was cut by 2 bases, the J end by 2 bases, with 13 bases between. The CDR3 has 14 amino acids. The CDR3 nucleotides are TGTGCCTGGAGTTTGGGAGAGGGGGCCTACGAGCAGTACTTC. This encodes CAWSLGEGAYEQYF. Complete variable domain (other parts from reference TRBV30 and TRBJ2-7): SQTIHQWPATLVQPVGSPLSLECTVEGTSNPNLYWYRQAAGRGLQLLFYSVGIGQISSEVPQNLSASRPQDRQFILSSKKLLLSDSGFYLCAWSLGEGAYEQYFGPGTRLTVT.

The chain joins TRBV9 to TRBJ2-1, with D possibly TRBD2 on 5 matching bases. Trimming stripped 3 bases from V and 8 bases from J, with 9 bases between. From germline, CDR1 is SGDLS and CDR2 YYNGEE. This CDR3 region has 12 residues. CDR3 amino acids: CASSGLSDEQFF. For the CDR3, the DNA is TGTGCCAGCAGCGGACTAAGCGATGAGCAGTTCTTC.

In the case of this clonotype: A much larger clone differs by one base, so this may be a read error. V usage is TRBV19 and J usage is TRBJ2-7; either TRBD1 or TRBD2 may supply D (5 bases each). The germline gives CDR1 LNHDA, CDR2 SQIVND (reference sequence). This CDR3 has 13 residues. CDR3 region: CASSIEVSRDQIF. CDR3 DNA sequence: TGTGCCAGTAGTATTGAGGTAAGCCGGGACCAAATCTTC.

This clonotype was picked up many times. The CDR3 DNA sequence: TGTGCCAGCAGCTCCCCTAGGGAAGAGCAGTACTTC. The encoded protein is CASSSPREEQYF. The chain is built from TRBV7-6 and TRBJ2-7; no definite D call. The germline gives CDR1 SGHVS, CDR2 FNYEAQ. CDR3 size: 12 residues. V was shortened by 4 bases and J by 7 bases, with 11 bases between the two germline ends. Filled out from reference TRBV7-6 and TRBJ2-7, the complete variable domain reads GAGVSQSPRYKVTKRGQDVALRCDPISGHVSLYWYRQALGQGPEFLTYFNYEAQQDKSGLPNDRFSAERPEGSISTLTIQRTEQRDSAMYRCASSSPREEQYFGPGTRLTVT.

The chain couples TRBV2 to TRBJ1-1; D gene ambiguous. Per germline, CDR1 SNHLY and CDR2 FYNNEI. The V gene lost 6 bases and the J gene lost 1 base, with 15 bases spanning the gap. The CDR3 extends over 15 amino acids. This CDR3 is CASSAPLMANTEAFF. In DNA, the CDR3 is TGTGCCAGCAGCGCTCCCTTGATGGCGAACACTGAAGCTTTCTTT.

For this clonotype: Germline is not matched at one junction end, which may reflect a read error. The rearrangement links TRBV24-1 to TRBJ2-7; D gene unclear. This CDR3 is 13 amino acids long. The germline V gene encodes CDR1 KGHDR and CDR2 SFDVKD. The CDR3 protein is CATSAGRNYGQYF. The CDR3 DNA reads as TGTGCCACCAGTGCAGGACGGAACTACGGGCAGTACTTC.

This clonotype showed up many times. This chain uses TRBV20-1 with TRBJ1-4; D is unclear. V was shortened by 1 base and J by 6 bases, with 12 bases between the two germline ends. Germline CDR1 DFQATT, CDR2 SNEGSKA (reference sequence). This CDR3 spans 14 amino acids. The CDR3 DNA reads TGCAGTGCTAGAGGCTCCCTCACCTATGAAAAACTGTTTTTT. Encoded protein: CSARGSLTYEKLFF.

This clonotype was observed many times. The rearrangement joins TRBV13 to TRBJ2-2; TRBD2 matches at 13 bases. Germline V CDR1 and CDR2: PRHDT, FYEKMQ (reference sequence). CDR3 length: 20 residues. V trimming: 2 bases; J trimming: 0 bases; junction bases outside the gene matches: 9. CDR3 residues: CASSLFLGTSGAANTGELFF. The CDR3 DNA sequence: TGTGCCAGCAGCTTATTTCTTGGGACTAGCGGGGCCGCGAACACCGGGGAGCTGTTTTTT.

This clonotype was seen repeatedly, ten times or more. The rearrangement uses TRBV19 and TRBJ1-1; D not certain. Germline V CDR1 and CDR2: LNHDA, SQIVND (reference sequence). This CDR3 contains 12 residues. Trimming removed 1 base at V and 6 bases at J, with 6 bases between. The CDR3 DNA follows: TGTGCCAGTAGTATAGGTCTTTCTGAAGCTTTCTTT. Its protein is CASSIGLSEAFF.

Only a few counts were recorded for this clonotype. V and J are TRBV6-5 and TRBJ1-2; D gene ambiguous. Trimming took 1 base from V and 4 from J, leaving 16 bases between them. This CDR3 comprises 16 residues. CDR1 is MNHEY, CDR2 SVGAGI, per germline. The CDR3 protein is CASSYFVAAEIYGYTF. In DNA, the CDR3 is TGTGCCAGCAGTTACTTCGTCGCAGCAGAAATCTATGGCTACACCTTC.

In its sample, this clonotype was seen many times. The chain links TRBV27 to TRBJ1-5; D gene ambiguous. The germline V gene encodes CDR1 MNHEY and CDR2 SMNVEV (reference sequence). The CDR3 consists of 13 residues. V was cut by 3 bases and J by 9 bases, with 12 bases left in between. Written as DNA, the CDR3 is TGTGCCAGCAGTTTGATGGAGGAATGGCCCCAGCATTTT. Translation: CASSLMEEWPQHF.

This clonotype was seen a handful of times. The chain carries TRBV27 and TRBJ1-1; D is unresolved. This CDR3 is built from 12 residues. Trimming left V 4 bases short and J 5 bases short, with 8 bases between. Germline-derived CDR1 and CDR2 are MNHEY and SMNVEV (reference sequence). CDR3 DNA sequence: TGTGCCAGCAGTTCCGGGTGGACTGAAGCTTTCTTT. Its protein product is CASSSGWTEAFF.

This clonotype was counted ten times or more. The chain has TRBV20-1 and TRBJ1-3; 10 nucleotides line up with TRBD1. With 6 bases clipped from V and 1 base from J, the junction kept 6 bases outside the gene matches. The CDR3 sequence is 15 residues long. The germline gives CDR1 DFQATT, CDR2 SNEGSKA (reference sequence). CDR3 amino acids: CSATDRGKSGNTIYF. The CDR3 coding sequence is TGCAGTGCAACGGACAGGGGGAAATCTGGAAACACCATATATTTT.

Many counts were recorded for this clonotype. This chain connects TRBV4-2 to TRBJ1-6; a weak D match, TRBD1 (5 bases). CDR1 and CDR2 from the germline V gene are LGHNA and YNFKEQ. V was trimmed by 7 bases and J by 1 base, leaving 38 bases between them. The CDR3 extends over 24 amino acids. For the CDR3, the DNA is TGTGCCAGCATCACACGGGGACGTGGCCAGGCAAGCCGTATGAACGGGTCCTATAATTCACCCCTCCACTTT. It is translated as CASITRGRGQASRMNGSYNSPLHF.

This clonotype appeared many times. This sequence joins TRBV28 and TRBJ1-1; D may be TRBD1 (6 bases). Germline assignment: CDR1 MDHEN and CDR2 SYDVKM. V dropped 3 bases and J dropped 10 bases, with 9 bases sitting between them. The CDR3 extends over 11 amino acids. Written as DNA, the CDR3 is TGTGCCAGCAGTTTGGGACAACCAGCTTTCTTT. Its translation: CASSLGQPAFF.

This clonotype was counted once. This chain connects TRBV5-3 to TRBJ2-1, with TRBD2 as a possible D gene (6 bases). TRBV5-3 is recorded as an ORF, its role being uncertain. V was pared by 8 bases and J by 7 bases, with 25 bases between. This CDR3 is built from 16 residues. The CDR3 nucleotides are TGTGCCAGCAGCCCAGAAGGACTACCCCGTGGTAATGAGCAGTTCTTC. Translating it yields CASSPEGLPRGNEQFF.

This clonotype was observed at least ten times. The chain joins TRBV3-1 to TRBJ1-1; no definite D call. Germline CDR1 is LGHDT and CDR2 is YNNKEL (reference sequence). With 0 bases removed from V and 4 bases from J, the gap between germline ends came to 12 bases. There are 15 residues in the CDR3. Written as DNA, the CDR3 is TGTGCCAGCAGCCAAGATACCTTCGGGAGCACTGAAGCTTTCTTT. Translation gives CASSQDTFGSTEAFF.

On this clonotype itself: This clone may be a read error of a much larger clone one base away. This sequence joins TRBV24-1 and TRBJ2-1, with D tentatively TRBD1 (6 bases). Germline lookup yields CDR1 KGHDR and CDR2 SFDVKD. The CDR3 spans 14 residues. CDR3 in amino acids: CATSEQGSYNKQFF. The CDR3 nucleotides read TGTGCCACCAGTGAACAGGGTAGCTACAATAAGCAGTTCTTC.

This clonotype was counted many times. The chain couples TRBV7-9 to TRBJ2-3; 8 bases fit TRBD2. J gave up 6 bases and V 5 bases, and 10 bases lay outside the gene matches. The CDR3 loop spans 15 amino acids. CDR1 is SEHNR and CDR2 is FQNEAQ in the germline V gene (reference sequence). The CDR3 nucleotides read TGTGCCAGCAGCCAATTAGCGGGAACGGCGGATACGCAGTATTTT. It yields the protein CASSQLAGTADTQYF.

A remark on this clonotype: It may be a read error: a sequence one base away is much more abundant. J is TRBJ1-1 and V is TRBV5-1, with a possible D match to TRBD1 (5 bases). The CDR3 has 11 residues. CDR1 is SGHRS, CDR2 YFSETQ, per germline. The CDR3 here is CASSPGTAAFF. The CDR3 coding sequence is TGCGCCAGCAGCCCGGGGACTGCAGCTTTCTTT.

Comment on this clonotype: A junction boundary mismatches the germline segment, possibly from a read error. The chain recombines TRBV6-1 with TRBJ1-5; possible D gene TRBD1, 6 bases. Per germline, CDR1 MNHNS and CDR2 SASEGT. The CDR3 spans 15 residues. This CDR3 is CASSEWTASSQPRHF. The CDR3 region has the DNA TGTGCCAGCAGTGAATGGACAGCAAGCAGTCAGCCCCGGCATTTT.

This clonotype was counted ten times or more. The rearrangement uses TRBV27 and TRBJ2-7; TRBD2 is a possible D gene (5 bases). This CDR3 spans 14 amino acids. CDR1 is MNHEY and CDR2 is SMNVEV in the germline V gene (reference sequence). V lost 6 bases to trimming and J lost 3 bases, with 15 bases between them. CDR3 amino acids: CASSPVGSGYEQYF. As DNA, the CDR3 is TGTGCCAGCAGCCCTGTGGGAAGCGGCTACGAGCAGTACTTC.

Many counts were recorded for this clonotype. The chain uses TRBV5-5 and TRBJ2-3; D is perhaps TRBD1 or TRBD2 (5 bases each). Deletions cut 5 bases from V and 4 bases from J, with 11 bases between. The CDR3 runs to 13 residues. The V gene's germline CDR1 is SGHKS and CDR2 YYEKEE (reference sequence). For the CDR3, the DNA is TGTGCCAGCAGTGGGGGTTTTCCAGATACGCAGTATTTT. Its protein product is CASSGGFPDTQYF.

This clonotype was observed at least ten times. The chain joins TRBV25-1 to TRBJ2-5; TRBD1 aligns across 10 bases. Trimming removed 4 bases from V and 2 bases from J; junction bases left unmatched: 7. Looked up from germline, CDR1 is MGHDK and CDR2 is SYGVNS. The CDR3 length is 16 residues. The chain's CDR3 is CASSGRWTGGQETQYF. DNA of the CDR3: TGTGCCAGCAGTGGAAGATGGACAGGGGGACAAGAGACCCAGTACTTC.

CDR3 sequence: CASRPRGQETQYF. Written as DNA, the CDR3 is TGTGCTAGCCGCCCGCGGGGCCAAGAGACCCAGTACTTC. The rearrangement joins TRBV6-5 to TRBJ2-5; tentative D call: TRBD2 (6 bases). The CDR3 length is 13 residues. CDR1 and CDR2 from the germline V gene are MNHEY and SVGAGI.

This clonotype was seen repeatedly, ten times or more. The chain recombines TRBV15 with TRBJ2-5; possibly TRBD2 for D (5 bases). Trimming took 0 bases from V and 2 from J, leaving 7 bases between them. The CDR3 runs 14 residues. Germline CDR1 is LNHNV and CDR2 is YYDKDF (reference sequence). Here the CDR3 reads CATSRDGGQETQYF. The CDR3 bases are TGTGCCACCAGCAGAGATGGAGGACAAGAGACCCAGTACTTC.

The J gene is TRBJ1-1, the V gene TRBV12-3 or TRBV12-4, with no clear D. The CDR3 is 12 amino acids. Trimming left V 1 base short and J 7 bases short, with 7 bases between. The DNA for the CDR3 is TGTGCCAGCAGTTTAGGGGCCTATGAAGCTTTCTTT. It is translated as CASSLGAYEAFF.

The sample holds many counts of this clonotype. J is TRBJ2-5 and V is TRBV30, with 8 bases lining up with TRBD2. J gave up 5 bases and V 7 bases, and 15 bases lay outside the gene matches. CDR1 GTSNPN and CDR2 SVGIG come from the germline V gene (reference sequence). The CDR3 spans 15 residues. CDR3 in DNA: TGTGCCTCGAGCGGGAGTGATTCCACCGGGGAGACCCAGTACTTC. It codes for CASSGSDSTGETQYF.